Following are 13 T cell receptor beta chains from one sample sequenced in a study of blood T cell repertoires in COVID-19. Clones were sequenced by immunoSEQ multiplex PCR, and TCRdb holds only the in-frame ones, with some missing. The sample contains roughly 110,000 clones, around 88% of which appear only once. Input material: peripheral blood. These receptors came from a man in his fifties or sixties with active or convalescent COVID-19.

This chain connects TRBV5-1 to TRBJ2-7, with D perhaps matching TRBD1 (6 bases). Germline lookup yields CDR1 SGHRS and CDR2 YFSETQ. There are 13 residues in the CDR3. V was pared by 5 bases and J by 1 base, with 10 bases between. The CDR3 protein is CASSRQGSYEQYF. The DNA for the CDR3 is TGCGCCAGCAGTCGTCAGGGGTCCTACGAGCAGTACTTC.

The genes are TRBV7-2 and TRBJ2-1, with 11 bases aligning to TRBD2. The CDR3 contains 15 residues. Losses at the gene ends were 2 bases for V and 11 bases for J; bases not matched to a gene: 8. Germline V gene lookup returns CDR1 SGHTA and CDR2 FQGNSA. CDR3 nucleotide sequence: TGTGCCAGCAGCTTAAGGCTGGGGACTAGCGGTCAGCAGTTCTTC. It yields the protein CASSLRLGTSGQQFF.

The chain is built from TRBV30 and TRBJ2-5, with 8 bases lining up with TRBD2. The CDR3 length is 15 residues. Germline CDR1 and CDR2: GTSNPN and SVGIG (reference sequence). After removal of 5 bases from V and 4 bases from J, the junction contained 12 bases not matched to a gene. CDR3 nucleotide sequence: TGTGCCTGGGAGGGAGGGAGTCTAGCGGGAGAGACCCAGTACTTC. Protein: CAWEGGSLAGETQYF.

This chain uses TRBV19 with TRBJ2-2; D is perhaps TRBD1 (6 bases). There are 15 residues in the CDR3. The germline V and J ends were trimmed by 7 bases and 2 bases, with 14 bases remaining between them. The germline CDR1 and CDR2 sequences are LNHDA and SQIVND (reference sequence). Here the CDR3 DNA reads TGTGCCAGTACCGGGACACCCACTAACACCGGGGAGCTGTTTTTT. It specifies CASTGTPTNTGELFF.

CDR3 loop: CASSQSRGRGRNEQYF. CDR3 in DNA: TGTGCCAGCAGCCAATCCCGGGGCAGGGGGCGAAACGAGCAGTACTTC. This rearrangement joins TRBV16 to TRBJ2-7; 8 bases are a match to TRBD1. V lost 0 bases to trimming and J lost 5 bases; unmatched junction nucleotides: 9. This CDR3 contains 16 residues. Germline V gene sequence: CDR1 KGHSY, CDR2 FQNENV. Full variable domain (outside the CDR3, taken from reference TRBV16 and TRBJ2-7): GEEVAQTPKHLVRGEGQKAKLYCAPIKGHSYVFWYQQVLKNEFKFLISFQNENVFDETGMPKERFSAKCLPNSPCSLEIQATKLEDSAVYFCASSQSRGRGRNEQYFGPGTRLTVT.

The chain recombines TRBV19 with TRBJ2-1; TRBD1 agrees at 8 bases. Germline V gene data show CDR1 as LNHDA and CDR2 as SQIVND (reference sequence). This CDR3 spans 14 amino acids. V was clipped by 7 bases and J by 7 bases; unmatched bases: 9. CDR3 amino acids: CASKVRGQVNEQFF. In DNA form, the CDR3 reads TGTGCCAGTAAGGTCAGGGGGCAAGTAAATGAGCAGTTCTTC.

This sequence joins TRBV28 and TRBJ2-1; 8 bases line up with TRBD1. The V gene's germline CDR1 is MDHEN and CDR2 SYDVKM. Unmatched junction bases numbered 6, after V lost 10 bases and J lost 4 bases. CDR3 length: 13 amino acids. This CDR3 is CAKTGETYNEQFF. Here the CDR3 DNA reads TGTGCCAAGACAGGGGAAACGTACAATGAGCAGTTCTTC.

The gene calls are TRBV29-1 and TRBJ1-2; D might be TRBD1 (6 bases). This CDR3 is 13 amino acids long. Germline loops: CDR1 SQVTM, CDR2 ANQGSEA. Trimming shortened V by 4 bases and J by 4 bases, and 13 bases separated the two germline ends. The CDR3 here is CSVGETGFYGYTF. In DNA, the CDR3 is TGCAGCGTTGGCGAGACAGGCTTCTATGGCTACACCTTC.

The chain links TRBV6-5 to TRBJ1-1, with D possibly TRBD1 on 5 matching bases. The V end was cut by 6 bases, the J end by 4 bases, with 15 bases between. The CDR3 sequence is 14 residues long. Per the germline V gene, CDR1 is MNHEY and CDR2 is SVGAGI. Here the CDR3 DNA reads TGTGCCAGCAGCCGACTAGGAGGGGTCACTGAAGCTTTCTTT. Translation: CASSRLGGVTEAFF.

The chain carries TRBV3-1 (or the pseudogene TRBV3-2) and TRBJ2-1; 9 bases are shared with TRBD2. The CDR3 runs to 16 residues. The trim removed 2 bases at V and 6 bases at J, leaving 8 bases unmatched. Germline loops: CDR1 LGHDT, CDR2 YNNKEL (reference sequence). Here the CDR3 DNA reads TGTGCCAGCAGCCAAATGAGGGCGGGAGGGCCCAATGAGCAGTTCTTC. Encoded protein: CASSQMRAGGPNEQFF.

The chain combines TRBV4-1 with TRBJ2-5, with 7 bases matching TRBD2. J lost 3 bases, V lost 4 bases, and 5 bases had no gene match. Germline V gives CDR1 MGHRA, CDR2 YSYEKL. CDR3 length: 14 amino acids. The CDR3 spells CASSPVGGEETQYF. The CDR3 DNA is TGCGCCAGCAGCCCCGTGGGGGGGGAAGAGACCCAGTACTTC.

The chain combines TRBV7-9 with TRBJ2-5, with 15 bases matching TRBD2. CDR1 and CDR2 from the germline V gene are SEHNR and FQNEAQ (reference sequence). V trimming: 5 bases; J trimming: 5 bases; junction bases outside the gene matches: 6. The CDR3 runs to 16 residues. CDR3 coding DNA: TGTGCCAGCAGCCCCAAAGGACTAGCGGGAGGGGAGACCCAGTACTTC. It encodes CASSPKGLAGGETQYF.

The genes are TRBV27 and TRBJ2-2; TRBD1 might be the D (5 bases). Germline CDR1 and CDR2: MNHEY and SMNVEV (reference sequence). The CDR3 covers 13 residues. V lost 8 bases and J 5 bases, leaving 12 bases between the germline ends. CDR3 protein: CASAWHRTGELFF. Here the CDR3 DNA reads TGTGCCAGCGCATGGCACAGGACCGGGGAGCTGTTTTTT.